The 4 T cell receptor beta chains below were found in one sample sequenced in a study of OX40 agonist ivuxolimab in advanced cancers. Repertoires were generated with immunoSEQ multiplex PCR, while TCRdb's copy carries only in-frame clones and drops some. Counted here are some 69,000 clones, about 91% occurring once; the ten biggest clones make up 2.5% to 3%. Sequencing was performed on CD4+ or CD8+ T cells sorted from blood, taken in a trial of the OX40 agonist ivuxolimab. The receptors come from an adult with an advanced solid tumor such as melanoma, head and neck, liver or kidney cancer.

The chain is built from TRBV19 and TRBJ1-2, with 9 nucleotides matching TRBD1. Germline CDR1 reads LNHDA; CDR2 reads SQIVND (reference sequence). The trim removed 1 base at V and 3 bases at J, leaving 3 bases unmatched. CDR3 size: 15 residues. CDR3 sequence reads: CASSIVTGGHYGYTF. CDR3 sequence (DNA): TGTGCCAGTAGTATAGTAACAGGGGGCCACTATGGCTACACCTTC.

J is TRBJ2-1 and V is TRBV21-1; the D call of TRBD2 is as the table states it, not checked on the DNA. TRBV21-1 is termed a pseudogene. CDR3 size: 17 residues. The CDR3 reads CASSSPGWGLAGHEQFF. CDR3 nucleotide sequence: TGTGCCAGCAGCTCCCCCGGTTGGGGACTAGCGGGCCATGAGCAGTTCTTC.

The chain combines TRBV6-5 with TRBJ1-6; 9 bases match TRBD1. The germline V gene encodes CDR1 MNHEY and CDR2 SVGAGI. The CDR3 contains 16 residues. After removal of 2 bases from V and 9 bases from J, the junction contained 8 bases not matched to a gene. In DNA, the CDR3 is TGTGCCAGCAGTTACCGGCTGACAGGGGGGAGTTCACCCCTCCACTTT. Encoded protein: CASSYRLTGGSSPLHF.

This chain uses TRBV6-6 with TRBJ2-7, with D perhaps TRBD1 or TRBD2 (7 bases each). The CDR3 has 16 amino acids. Trimming removed 4 bases at V and 2 bases at J, with 18 bases between. Germline V gene data show CDR1 as MNHNY and CDR2 as SVGAGI (reference sequence). CDR3 DNA sequence: TGTGCCAGCAGTTGGGGGGGTTGGGACAGCACCTACGAGCAGTACTTC. Protein sequence: CASSWGGWDSTYEQYF.